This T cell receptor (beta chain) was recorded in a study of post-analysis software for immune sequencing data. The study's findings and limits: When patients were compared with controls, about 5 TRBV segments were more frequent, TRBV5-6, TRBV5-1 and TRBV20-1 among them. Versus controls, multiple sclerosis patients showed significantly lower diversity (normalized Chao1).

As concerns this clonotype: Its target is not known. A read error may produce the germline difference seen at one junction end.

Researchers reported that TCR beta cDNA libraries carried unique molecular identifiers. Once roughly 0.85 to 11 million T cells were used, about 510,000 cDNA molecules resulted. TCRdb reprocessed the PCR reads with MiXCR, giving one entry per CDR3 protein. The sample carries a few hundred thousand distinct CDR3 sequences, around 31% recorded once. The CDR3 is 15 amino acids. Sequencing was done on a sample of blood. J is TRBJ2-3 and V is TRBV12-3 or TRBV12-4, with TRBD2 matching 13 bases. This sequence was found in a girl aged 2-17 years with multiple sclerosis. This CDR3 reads CANSLGTSGVDTQYF. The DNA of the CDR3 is TGTGCCAACAGTTTGGGGACTAGCGGGGTAGATACGCAGTATTTT.